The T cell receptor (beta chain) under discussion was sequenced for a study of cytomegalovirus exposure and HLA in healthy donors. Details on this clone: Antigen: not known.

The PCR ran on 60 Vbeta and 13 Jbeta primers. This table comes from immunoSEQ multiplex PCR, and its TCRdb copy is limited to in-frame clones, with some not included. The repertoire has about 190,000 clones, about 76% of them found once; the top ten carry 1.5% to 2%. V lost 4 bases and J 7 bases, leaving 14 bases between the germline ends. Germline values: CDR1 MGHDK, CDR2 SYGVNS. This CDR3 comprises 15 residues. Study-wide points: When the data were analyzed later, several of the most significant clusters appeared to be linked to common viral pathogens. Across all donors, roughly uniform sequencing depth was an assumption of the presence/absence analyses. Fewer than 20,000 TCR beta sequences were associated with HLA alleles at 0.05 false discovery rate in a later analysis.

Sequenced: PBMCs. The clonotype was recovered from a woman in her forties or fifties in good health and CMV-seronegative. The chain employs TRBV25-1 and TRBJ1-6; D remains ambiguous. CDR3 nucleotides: TGTGCCAGCAGTGCGCCGGGAGGTTCAAATTCACCCCTCCACTTT. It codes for CASSAPGGSNSPLHF.